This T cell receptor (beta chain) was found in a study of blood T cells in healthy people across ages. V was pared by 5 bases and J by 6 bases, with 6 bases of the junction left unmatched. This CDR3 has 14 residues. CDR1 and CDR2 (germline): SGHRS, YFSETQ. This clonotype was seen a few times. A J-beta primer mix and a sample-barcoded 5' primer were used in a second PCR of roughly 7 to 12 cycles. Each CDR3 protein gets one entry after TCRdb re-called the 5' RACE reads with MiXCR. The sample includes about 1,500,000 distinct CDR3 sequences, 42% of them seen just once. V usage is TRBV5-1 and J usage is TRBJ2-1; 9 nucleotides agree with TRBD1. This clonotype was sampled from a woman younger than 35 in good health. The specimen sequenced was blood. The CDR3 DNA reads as TGCGCCAGCAGAAGGACAGGGGAAACCAATGAGCAGTTCTTC. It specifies CASRRTGETNEQFF.